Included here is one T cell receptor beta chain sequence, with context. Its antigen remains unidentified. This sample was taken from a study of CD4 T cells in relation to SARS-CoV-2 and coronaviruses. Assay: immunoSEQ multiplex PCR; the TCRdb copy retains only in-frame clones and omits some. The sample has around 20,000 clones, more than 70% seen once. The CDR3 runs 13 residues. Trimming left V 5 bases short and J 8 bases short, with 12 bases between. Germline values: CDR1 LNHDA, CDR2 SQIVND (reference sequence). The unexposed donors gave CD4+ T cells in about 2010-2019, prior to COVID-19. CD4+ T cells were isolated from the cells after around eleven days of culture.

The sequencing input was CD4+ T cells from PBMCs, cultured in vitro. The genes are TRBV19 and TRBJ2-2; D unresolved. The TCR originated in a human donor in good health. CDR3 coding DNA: TGTGCCAGTAGTGGGGATAGAAGGGGGGAGCTGTTTTTT. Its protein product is CASSGDRRGELFF. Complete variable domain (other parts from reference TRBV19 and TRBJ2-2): DGGITQSPKYLFRKEGQNVTLSCEQNLNHDAMYWYRQDPGQGLRLIYYSQIVNDFQKGDIAEGYSVSREKKESFPLTVTSAQKNPTAFYLCASSGDRRGELFFGEGSRLTVL.